This T cell receptor beta chain was observed in a study of technical replicates of blood from several donors. Germline V CDR1 and CDR2: MNHEY, SMNVEV (reference sequence). Trimming stripped 3 bases from V and 6 bases from J, with 8 bases between. This CDR3 has 12 residues. Libraries were prepared by immunoSEQ multiplex PCR; TCRdb keeps only in-frame clonotypes and omits some of them. The top ten hold about 0.35% of the sample, which has approximately 95,000 clones, about 95% seen once. The chain is built from TRBV27 and TRBJ1-1; the D is unclear. The sequenced sample was T cells isolated from PBMCs. The source is a human donor in good health. The CDR3 nucleotides read TGTGCCAGCAGTTTCGGCGGGGCTGAAGCTTTCTTT. It translates to CASSFGGAEAFF.